This T cell receptor (beta chain) was sequenced in a study of Graves' ophthalmopathy and Graves' hyperthyroidism. The PBMC fraction was derived from under 11 ml of fresh peripheral blood. RNA transcripts were the template, and TCR beta CDR3 regions were amplified from them. The workflow started with a first-round RT-PCR run with HTBI primers and then moved on to a second-round multiplex PCR. Via MiXCR, TCRdb re-called the multiplex PCR reads, giving one row per CDR3 protein. The sample includes almost 750,000 distinct CDR3 sequences, 40% of them seen just once. This clonotype was seen many times. The sequence came from an adult man with Graves' ophthalmopathy. The sample taken for sequencing was peripheral blood.

The CDR3 DNA reads as TGTGCCAGCAGCCGCGGACTAGCGGGAGCCTTCGAGCAGTACTTC. Its protein product is CASSRGLAGAFEQYF. V and J are TRBV7-2 and TRBJ2-7, with TRBD2 matching over 13 bases. Germline-derived CDR1 and CDR2 are SGHTA and FQGNSA. Trimming removed 5 bases from V and 6 bases from J; junction bases left unmatched: 7. The CDR3 loop spans 15 amino acids.